These T cell receptor beta chains were read from a single sample in a study of T-cell memory formation after mild COVID-19. TCRdb processed the 5' RACE reads anew with MiXCR; each CDR3 protein has one entry. There are approximately 60,000 distinct CDR3 sequences in the sample; more than 9% occur only once, and more than 0.95% lies in the top ten. The sequenced material came from PBMCs or a T cell subset sorted from them (not recorded which). The receptors were gathered from a young man who had mild COVID-19 (a few samples of this study predate the infection). Cell type and time point are not known. Both conserved end residues are trimmed from each CDR3. D genes are given only for firm matches.

d_gene | v_gene | CDR3aa
- | TRBV18 | ASSPAVQETQY
- | TRBV20-1 | SASSHGGNYGYT
- | TRBV7-2 | ASSLGRTVSGNTIY
- | TRBV5-1 | ASSLLQGSITGELF
TRBD1 | TRBV12-3/TRBV12-4 | ASRSGGGNQPQH
- | TRBV11-3 | ASSASAGELF
- | TRBV7-2 | ASSIGGTRANEQF
- | TRBV5-1 | ASSPPGREETQY
TRBD1 | TRBV5-1 | ASSAGQGVNYEQF
TRBD2 | TRBV5-4 | ASSGAGGPGDTQY
- | TRBV15 | ATSKGQETQY